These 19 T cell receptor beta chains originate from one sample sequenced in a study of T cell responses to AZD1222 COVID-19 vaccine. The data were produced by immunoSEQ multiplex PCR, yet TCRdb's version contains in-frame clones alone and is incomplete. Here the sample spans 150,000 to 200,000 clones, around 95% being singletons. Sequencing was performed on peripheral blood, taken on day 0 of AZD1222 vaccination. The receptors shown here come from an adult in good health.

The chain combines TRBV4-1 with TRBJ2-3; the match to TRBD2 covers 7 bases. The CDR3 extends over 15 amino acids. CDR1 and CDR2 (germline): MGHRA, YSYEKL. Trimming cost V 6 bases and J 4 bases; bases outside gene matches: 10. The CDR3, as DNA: TGCGCCAGCAGAAGTTGGGCGGGAGCCTCAGATACGCAGTATTTT. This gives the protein CASRSWAGASDTQYF.

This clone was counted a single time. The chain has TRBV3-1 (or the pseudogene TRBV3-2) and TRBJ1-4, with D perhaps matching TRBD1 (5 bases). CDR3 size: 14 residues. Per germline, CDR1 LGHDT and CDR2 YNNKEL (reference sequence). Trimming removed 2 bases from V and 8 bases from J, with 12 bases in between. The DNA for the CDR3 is TGTGCCAGCAGCCAATCCCGGTGGGGGGAAAAACTGTTTTTT. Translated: CASSQSRWGEKLFF.

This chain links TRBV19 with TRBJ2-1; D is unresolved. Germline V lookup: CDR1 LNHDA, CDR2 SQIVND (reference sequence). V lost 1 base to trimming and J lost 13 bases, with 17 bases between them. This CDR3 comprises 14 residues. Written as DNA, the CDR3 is TGTGCCAGTAGTATAGGCTTTCGGGTAAACATCCAGTTCTTC. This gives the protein CASSIGFRVNIQFF.

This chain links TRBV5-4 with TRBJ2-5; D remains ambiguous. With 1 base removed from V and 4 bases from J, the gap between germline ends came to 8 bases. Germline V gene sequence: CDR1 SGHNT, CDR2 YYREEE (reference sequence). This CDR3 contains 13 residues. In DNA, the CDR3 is TGTGCCAGCAGCTTGAAGACCAGAGAGACCCAGTACTTC. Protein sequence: CASSLKTRETQYF.

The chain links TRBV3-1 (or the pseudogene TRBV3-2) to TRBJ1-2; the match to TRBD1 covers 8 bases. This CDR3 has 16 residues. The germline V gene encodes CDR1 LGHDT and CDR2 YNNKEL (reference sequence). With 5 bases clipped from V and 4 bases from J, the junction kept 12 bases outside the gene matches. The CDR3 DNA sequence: TGTGCCAGCAGCACCGGTTCAGGGACAGGCGGCTATGGCTACACCTTC. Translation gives CASSTGSGTGGYGYTF.

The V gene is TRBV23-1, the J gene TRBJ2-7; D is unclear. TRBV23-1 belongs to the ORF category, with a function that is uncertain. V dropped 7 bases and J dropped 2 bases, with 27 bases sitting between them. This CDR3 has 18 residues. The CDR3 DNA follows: TGCGCCAGCAACCCCCAATACACCGACCAAACGGCTACCTACGAGCAGTACTTC. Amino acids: CASNPQYTDQTATYEQYF.

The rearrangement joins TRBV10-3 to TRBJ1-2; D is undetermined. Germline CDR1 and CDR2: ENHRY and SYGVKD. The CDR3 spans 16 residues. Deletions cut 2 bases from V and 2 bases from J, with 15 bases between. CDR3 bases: TGTGCCATCAGTGAGATTCGGGCAATTTCCAACTATGGCTACACCTTC. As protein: CAISEIRAISNYGYTF.

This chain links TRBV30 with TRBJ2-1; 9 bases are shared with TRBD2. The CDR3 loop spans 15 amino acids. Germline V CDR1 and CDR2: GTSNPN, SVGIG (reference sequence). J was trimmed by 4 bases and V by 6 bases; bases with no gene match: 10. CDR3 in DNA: TGTGCCTGCCACCTTTTCACTAGCGGGTACAATGAGCAGTTCTTC. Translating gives CACHLFTSGYNEQFF.

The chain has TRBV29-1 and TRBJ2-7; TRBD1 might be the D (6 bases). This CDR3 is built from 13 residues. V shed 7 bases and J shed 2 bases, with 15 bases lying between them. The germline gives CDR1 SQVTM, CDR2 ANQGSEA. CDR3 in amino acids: CSGYSGHTYEQYF. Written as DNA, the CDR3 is TGCAGCGGCTATTCGGGACACACCTACGAGCAGTACTTC.

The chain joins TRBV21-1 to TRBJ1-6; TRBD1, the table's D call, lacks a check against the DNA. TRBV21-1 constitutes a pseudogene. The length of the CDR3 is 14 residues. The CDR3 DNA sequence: TGTGCCAGAATCGGGACAGGGGATAATTCACCCCTCCACTTT. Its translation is CARIGTGDNSPLHF.

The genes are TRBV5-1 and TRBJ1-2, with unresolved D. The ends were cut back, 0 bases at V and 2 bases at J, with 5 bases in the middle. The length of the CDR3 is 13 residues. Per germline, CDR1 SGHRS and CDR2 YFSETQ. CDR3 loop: CASSLVENYGYTF. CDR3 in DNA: TGCGCCAGCAGCTTGGTCGAAAACTATGGCTACACCTTC.

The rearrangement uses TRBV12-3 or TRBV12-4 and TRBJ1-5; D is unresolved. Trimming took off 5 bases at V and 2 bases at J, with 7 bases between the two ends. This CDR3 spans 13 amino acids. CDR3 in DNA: TGTGCCAGCAGTCCATTGGGCAATCAGCCCCAGCATTTT. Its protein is CASSPLGNQPQHF.

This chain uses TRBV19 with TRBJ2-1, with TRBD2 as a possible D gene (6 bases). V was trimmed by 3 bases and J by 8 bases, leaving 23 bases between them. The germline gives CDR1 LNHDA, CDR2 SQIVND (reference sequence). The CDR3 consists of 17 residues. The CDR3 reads CASSIEGMTSSAHEQFF. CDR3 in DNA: TGTGCCAGTAGTATCGAGGGAATGACTAGTTCAGCCCATGAGCAGTTCTTC.

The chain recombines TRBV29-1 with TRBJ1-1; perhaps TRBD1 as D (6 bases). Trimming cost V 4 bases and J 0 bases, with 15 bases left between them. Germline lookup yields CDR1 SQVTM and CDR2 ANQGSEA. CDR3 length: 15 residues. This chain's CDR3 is CSVGAPDRLNTEAFF. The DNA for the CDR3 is TGCAGCGTTGGAGCTCCGGACAGACTGAACACTGAAGCTTTCTTT.

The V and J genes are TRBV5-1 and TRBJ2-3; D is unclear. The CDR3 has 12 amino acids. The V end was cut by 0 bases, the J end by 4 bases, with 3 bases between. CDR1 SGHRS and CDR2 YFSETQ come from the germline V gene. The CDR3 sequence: CASSLASDTQYF. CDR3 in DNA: TGCGCCAGCAGCTTGGCATCAGATACGCAGTATTTT.

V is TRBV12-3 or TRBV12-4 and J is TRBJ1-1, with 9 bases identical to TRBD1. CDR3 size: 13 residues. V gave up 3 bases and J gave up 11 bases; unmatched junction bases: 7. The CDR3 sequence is CASSFRDRVGAFF. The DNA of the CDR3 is TGTGCCAGCAGTTTCAGGGACAGGGTCGGGGCTTTCTTT.

CDR3 amino acids: CASEGGRYEKLFF. CDR3 DNA sequence: TGTGCCTCGGAGGGGGGGCGATATGAAAAACTGTTTTTT. The chain combines TRBV2 with TRBJ1-4; D possibly corresponds to TRBD1 (6 bases). V lost 11 bases to trimming and J lost 6 bases, with 16 bases between them. The CDR3 is made up of 13 amino acids. The V gene's germline CDR1 is SNHLY and CDR2 FYNNEI.

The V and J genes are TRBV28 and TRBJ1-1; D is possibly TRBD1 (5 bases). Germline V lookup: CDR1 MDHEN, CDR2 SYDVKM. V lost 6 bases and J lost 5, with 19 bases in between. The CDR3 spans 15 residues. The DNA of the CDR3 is TGTGCCAGCAGCCTGGGGGTGATCACAGGAACTGAAGCTTTCTTT. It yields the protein CASSLGVITGTEAFF.

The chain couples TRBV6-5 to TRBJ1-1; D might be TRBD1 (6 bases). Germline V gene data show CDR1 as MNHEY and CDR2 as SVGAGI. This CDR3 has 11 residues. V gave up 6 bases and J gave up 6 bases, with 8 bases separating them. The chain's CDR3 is CASRQGSEAFF. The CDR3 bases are TGTGCCAGCAGGCAGGGGTCTGAAGCTTTCTTT.